This T cell receptor (beta chain) originates from a study of shared clonotypes between healthy human individuals. General study findings and limits: Limitation of the genetic and exposure-history diversity represented came from the few donors. Naive subsets usually exceeded memory subsets in estimated richness.

As regards this clone: Its antigen is still unknown.

This was a deep-level run. Data came from immunoSEQ multiplex PCR; TCRdb stores just in-frame clones and leaves some out. The sample lists about 2 million clones, just under 95% occurring once. Naive CD8 cells were CD45RO-negative, positively selected for CCR7, excluding terminally differentiated effector memory CD45RA+ cells. Source material: naive CD8+ T cells sorted from blood. This sequence originates from a man aged 18 to 29 in good health.

The CDR3 coding sequence is TGTGCCACCAGCAGAGATGGGACGCCGGCCGGCGGAAACACCATATATTTT. Residues: CATSRDGTPAGGNTIYF. V and J are TRBV15 and TRBJ1-3, with a possible D match to TRBD1 (5 bases). V lost 0 bases, J lost 4 bases, and 16 bases lay in between. CDR1 is LNHNV and CDR2 is YYDKDF in the germline V gene (reference sequence). CDR3 length: 17 amino acids.